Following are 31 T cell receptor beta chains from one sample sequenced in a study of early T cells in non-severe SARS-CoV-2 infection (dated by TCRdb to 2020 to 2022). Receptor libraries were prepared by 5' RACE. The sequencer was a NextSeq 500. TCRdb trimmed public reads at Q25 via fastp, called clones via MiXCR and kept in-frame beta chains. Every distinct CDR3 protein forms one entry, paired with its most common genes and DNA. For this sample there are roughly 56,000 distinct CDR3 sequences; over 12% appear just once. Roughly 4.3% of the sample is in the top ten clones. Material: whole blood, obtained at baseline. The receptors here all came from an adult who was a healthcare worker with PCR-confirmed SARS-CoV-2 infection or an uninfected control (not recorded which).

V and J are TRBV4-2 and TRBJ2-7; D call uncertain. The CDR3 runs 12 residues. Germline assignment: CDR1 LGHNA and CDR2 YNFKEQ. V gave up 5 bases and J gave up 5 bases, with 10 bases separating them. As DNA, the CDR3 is TGTGCCAGCAGCAGAGCCCTCAACGAGCAGTACTTC. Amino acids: CASSRALNEQYF.

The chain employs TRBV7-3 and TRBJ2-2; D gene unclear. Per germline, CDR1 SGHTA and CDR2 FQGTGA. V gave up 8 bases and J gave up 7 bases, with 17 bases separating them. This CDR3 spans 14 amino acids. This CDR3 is CASRQRISGGELFF. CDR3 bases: TGTGCCAGCCGGCAACGAATATCGGGCGGGGAGCTGTTTTTT.

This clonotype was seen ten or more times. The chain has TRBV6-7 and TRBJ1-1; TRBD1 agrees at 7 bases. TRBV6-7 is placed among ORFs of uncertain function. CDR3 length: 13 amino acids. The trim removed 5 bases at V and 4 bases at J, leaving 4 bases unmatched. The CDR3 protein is CASSRQGTTEAFF. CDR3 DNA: TGTGCCAGCAGTCGACAGGGTACCACTGAAGCTTTCTTT.

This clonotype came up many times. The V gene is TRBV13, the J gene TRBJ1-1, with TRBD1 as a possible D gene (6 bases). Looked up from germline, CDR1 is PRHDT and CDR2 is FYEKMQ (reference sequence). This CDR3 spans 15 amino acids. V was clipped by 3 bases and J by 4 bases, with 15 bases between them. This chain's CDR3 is CASSLILRGGTEAFF. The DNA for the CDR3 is TGTGCCAGCAGCTTGATCCTCAGGGGCGGCACTGAAGCTTTCTTT.

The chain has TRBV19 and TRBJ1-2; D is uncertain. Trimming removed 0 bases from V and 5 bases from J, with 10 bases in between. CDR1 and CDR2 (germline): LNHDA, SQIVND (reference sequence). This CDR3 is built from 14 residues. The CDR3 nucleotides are TGTGCCAGTAGTATAGAAGGCGGCGGGTATGGCTACACCTTC. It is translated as CASSIEGGGYGYTF. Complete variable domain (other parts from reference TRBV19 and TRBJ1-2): DGGITQSPKYLFRKEGQNVTLSCEQNLNHDAMYWYRQDPGQGLRLIYYSQIVNDFQKGDIAEGYSVSREKKESFPLTVTSAQKNPTAFYLCASSIEGGGYGYTFGSGTRLTVV.

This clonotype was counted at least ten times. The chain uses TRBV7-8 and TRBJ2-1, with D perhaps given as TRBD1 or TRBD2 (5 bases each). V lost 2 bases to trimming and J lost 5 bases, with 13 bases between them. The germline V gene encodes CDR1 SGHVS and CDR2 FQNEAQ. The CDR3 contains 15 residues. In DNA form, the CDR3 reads TGTGCCAGCAGCTTAAGGGGACCGGGACACAATGAGCAGTTCTTC. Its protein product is CASSLRGPGHNEQFF.

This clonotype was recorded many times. CDR3 bases: TGTGCCAGCAGCTCCTCCGGGGGAGGAGAGCAGTACTTC. Its translation: CASSSSGGGEQYF. The chain carries TRBV7-6 and TRBJ2-7, with D perhaps matching TRBD2 (6 bases). CDR1 is SGHVS, CDR2 FNYEAQ, per germline. Trimming cost V 4 bases and J 7 bases, with 14 bases left between them. The CDR3 covers 13 residues.

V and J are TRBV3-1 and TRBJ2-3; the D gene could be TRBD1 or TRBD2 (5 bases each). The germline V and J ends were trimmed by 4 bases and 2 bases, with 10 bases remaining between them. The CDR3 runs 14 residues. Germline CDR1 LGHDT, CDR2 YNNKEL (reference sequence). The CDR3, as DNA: TGTGCCAGCAGCCGGGACGGATCCACAGATACGCAGTATTTT. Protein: CASSRDGSTDTQYF.

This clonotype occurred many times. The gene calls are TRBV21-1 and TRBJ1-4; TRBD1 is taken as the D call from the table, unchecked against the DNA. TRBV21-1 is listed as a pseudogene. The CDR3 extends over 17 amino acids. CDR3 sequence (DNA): TGTGCCAGCAGCACCGGGACAGGGGGCCGTACTAATGAAAAACTGTTTTTT. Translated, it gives CASSTGTGGRTNEKLFF.

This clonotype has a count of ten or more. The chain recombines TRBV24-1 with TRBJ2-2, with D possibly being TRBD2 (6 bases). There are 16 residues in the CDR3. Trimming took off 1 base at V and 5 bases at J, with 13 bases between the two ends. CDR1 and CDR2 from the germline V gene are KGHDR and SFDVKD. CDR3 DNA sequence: TGTGCCACCAGTGATTTTGGTACGGGGAGGACCGGGGAGCTGTTTTTT. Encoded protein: CATSDFGTGRTGELFF.

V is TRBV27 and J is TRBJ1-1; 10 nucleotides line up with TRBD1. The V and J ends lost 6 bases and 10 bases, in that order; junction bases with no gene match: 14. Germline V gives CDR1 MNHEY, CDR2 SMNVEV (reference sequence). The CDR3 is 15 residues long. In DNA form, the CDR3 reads TGTGCCAGCAGCTCACTTCGGACAGGGGGTTTAGGAGCTTTCTTT. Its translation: CASSSLRTGGLGAFF.

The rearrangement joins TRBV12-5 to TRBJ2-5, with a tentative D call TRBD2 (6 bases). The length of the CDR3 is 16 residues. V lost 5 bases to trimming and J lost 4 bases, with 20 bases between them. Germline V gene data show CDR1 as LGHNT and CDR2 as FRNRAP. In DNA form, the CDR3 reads TGTGCTAGTGGTCCCGGGGGAGCGGGCGCGGTAGAGACCCAGTACTTC. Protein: CASGPGGAGAVETQYF.

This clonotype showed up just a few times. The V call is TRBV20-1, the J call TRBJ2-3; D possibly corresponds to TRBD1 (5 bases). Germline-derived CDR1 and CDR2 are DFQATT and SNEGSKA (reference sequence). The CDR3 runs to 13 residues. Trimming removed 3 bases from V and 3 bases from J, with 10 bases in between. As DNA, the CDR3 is TGCAGTGCTAGGGCCAGGGATACAGATACGCAGTATTTT. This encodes CSARARDTDTQYF.

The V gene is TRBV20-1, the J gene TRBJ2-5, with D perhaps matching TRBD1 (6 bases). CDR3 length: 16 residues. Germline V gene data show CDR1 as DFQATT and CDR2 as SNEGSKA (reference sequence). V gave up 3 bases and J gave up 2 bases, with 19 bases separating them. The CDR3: CSASGDTTSGQETQYF. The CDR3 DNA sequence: TGCAGTGCTAGTGGGGACACCACGAGTGGGCAAGAGACCCAGTACTTC.

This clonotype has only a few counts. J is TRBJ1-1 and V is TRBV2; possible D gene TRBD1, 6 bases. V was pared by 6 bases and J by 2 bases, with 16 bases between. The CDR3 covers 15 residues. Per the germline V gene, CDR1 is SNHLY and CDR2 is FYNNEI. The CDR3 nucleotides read TGTGCCAGCAGACCGAACCACAGGGCAAACACTGAAGCTTTCTTT. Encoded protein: CASRPNHRANTEAFF.

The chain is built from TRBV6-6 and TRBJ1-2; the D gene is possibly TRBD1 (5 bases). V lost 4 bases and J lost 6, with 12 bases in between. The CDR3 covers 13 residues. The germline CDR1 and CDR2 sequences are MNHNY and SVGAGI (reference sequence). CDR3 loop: CASSSTGGDGYTF. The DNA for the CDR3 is TGTGCCAGCAGTTCCACAGGTGGTGATGGCTACACCTTC.

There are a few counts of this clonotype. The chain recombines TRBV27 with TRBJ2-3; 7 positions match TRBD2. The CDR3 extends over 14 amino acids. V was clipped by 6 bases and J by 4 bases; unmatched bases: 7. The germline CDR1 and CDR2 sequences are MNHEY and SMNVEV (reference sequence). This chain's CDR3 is CASRSSGEADTQYF. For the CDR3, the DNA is TGTGCCAGCAGATCCAGCGGGGAGGCAGATACGCAGTATTTT.

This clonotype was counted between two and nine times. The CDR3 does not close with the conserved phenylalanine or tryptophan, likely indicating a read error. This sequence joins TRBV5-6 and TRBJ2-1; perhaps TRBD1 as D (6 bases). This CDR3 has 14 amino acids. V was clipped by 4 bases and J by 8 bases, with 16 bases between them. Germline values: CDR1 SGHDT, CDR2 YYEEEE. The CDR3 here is CASSPLQGFDEQFL. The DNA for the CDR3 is TGTGCCAGCAGCCCTCTCCAGGGGTTCGATGAGCAGTTCCTC.

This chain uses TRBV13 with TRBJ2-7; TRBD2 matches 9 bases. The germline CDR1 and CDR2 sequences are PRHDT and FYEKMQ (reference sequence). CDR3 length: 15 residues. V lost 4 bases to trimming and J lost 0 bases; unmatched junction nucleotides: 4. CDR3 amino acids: CASSYLAGRSYEQYF. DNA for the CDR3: TGTGCCAGCAGCTATCTAGCGGGGCGCTCCTACGAGCAGTACTTC.

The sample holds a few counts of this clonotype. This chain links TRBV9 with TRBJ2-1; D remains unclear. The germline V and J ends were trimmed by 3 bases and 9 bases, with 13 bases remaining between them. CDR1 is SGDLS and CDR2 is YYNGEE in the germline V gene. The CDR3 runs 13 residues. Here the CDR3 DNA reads TGTGCCAGCAGCGCGATAAGTCTCGCTGAGCAGTTCTTC. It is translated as CASSAISLAEQFF.

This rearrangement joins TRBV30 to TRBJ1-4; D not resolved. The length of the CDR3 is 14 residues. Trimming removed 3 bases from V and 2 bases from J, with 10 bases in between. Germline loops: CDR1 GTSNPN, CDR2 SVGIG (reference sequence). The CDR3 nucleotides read TGTGCCTGGAGCGGTAGCAGTACTAATGAAAAACTGTTTTTT. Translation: CAWSGSSTNEKLFF.

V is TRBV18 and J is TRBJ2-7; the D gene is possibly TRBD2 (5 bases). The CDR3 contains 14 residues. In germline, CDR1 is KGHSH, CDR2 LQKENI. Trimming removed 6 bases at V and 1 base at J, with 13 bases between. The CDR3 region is CASSPDTGSYEQYF. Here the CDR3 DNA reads TGTGCCAGCTCCCCGGATACGGGGTCCTACGAGCAGTACTTC.

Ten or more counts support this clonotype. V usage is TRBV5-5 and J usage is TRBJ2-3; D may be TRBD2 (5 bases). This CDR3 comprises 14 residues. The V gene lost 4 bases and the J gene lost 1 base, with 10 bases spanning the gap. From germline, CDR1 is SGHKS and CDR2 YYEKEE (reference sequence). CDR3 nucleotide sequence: TGTGCCAGCAGCCGGGGTGGCGGCACAGATACGCAGTATTTT. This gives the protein CASSRGGGTDTQYF. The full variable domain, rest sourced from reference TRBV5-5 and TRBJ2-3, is DAGVTQSPTHLIKTRGQQVTLRCSPISGHKSVSWYQQVLGQGPQFIFQYYEKEERGRGNFPDRFSARQFPNYSSELNVNALLLGDSALYLCASSRGGGTDTQYFGPGTRLTVL.

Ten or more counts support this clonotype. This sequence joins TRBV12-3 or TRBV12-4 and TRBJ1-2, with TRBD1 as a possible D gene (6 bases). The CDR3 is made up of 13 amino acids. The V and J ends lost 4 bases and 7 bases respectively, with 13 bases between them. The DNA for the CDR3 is TGTGCCAGCAGTTCAGGACAGATGGGTGGCTACACCTTC. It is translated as CASSSGQMGGYTF.

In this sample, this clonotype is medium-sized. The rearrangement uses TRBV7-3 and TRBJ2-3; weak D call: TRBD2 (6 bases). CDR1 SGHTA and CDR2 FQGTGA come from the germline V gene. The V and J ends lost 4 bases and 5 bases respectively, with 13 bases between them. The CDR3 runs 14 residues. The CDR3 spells CASSSPGERDTQYF. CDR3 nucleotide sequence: TGTGCCAGCAGCTCCCCGGGAGAACGAGATACGCAGTATTTT.

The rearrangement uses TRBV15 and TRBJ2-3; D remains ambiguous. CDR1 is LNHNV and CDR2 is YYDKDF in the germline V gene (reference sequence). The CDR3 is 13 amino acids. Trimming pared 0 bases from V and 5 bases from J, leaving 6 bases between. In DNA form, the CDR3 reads TGTGCCACCAGCAGAGATTTACAAGATACGCAGTATTTT. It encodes CATSRDLQDTQYF. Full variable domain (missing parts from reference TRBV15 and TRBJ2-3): DAMVIQNPRYQVTQFGKPVTLSCSQTLNHNVMYWYQQKSSQAPKLLFHYYDKDFNNEADTPDNFQSRRPNTSFCFLDIRSPGLGDTAMYLCATSRDLQDTQYFGPGTRLTVL.

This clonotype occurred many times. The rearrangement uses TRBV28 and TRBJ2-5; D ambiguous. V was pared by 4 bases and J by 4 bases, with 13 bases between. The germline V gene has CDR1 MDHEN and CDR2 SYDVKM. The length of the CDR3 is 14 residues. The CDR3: CASSSLAARETQYF. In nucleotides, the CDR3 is TGTGCCAGCAGTTCCCTCGCGGCCAGAGAGACCCAGTACTTC.

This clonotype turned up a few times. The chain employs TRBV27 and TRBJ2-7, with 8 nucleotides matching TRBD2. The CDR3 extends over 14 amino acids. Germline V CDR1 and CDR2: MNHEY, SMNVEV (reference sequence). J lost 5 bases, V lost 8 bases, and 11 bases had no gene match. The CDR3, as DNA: TGTGCCAGCGCCACGCGGGGGGCGATGGACGAGCAGTACTTC. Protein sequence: CASATRGAMDEQYF.

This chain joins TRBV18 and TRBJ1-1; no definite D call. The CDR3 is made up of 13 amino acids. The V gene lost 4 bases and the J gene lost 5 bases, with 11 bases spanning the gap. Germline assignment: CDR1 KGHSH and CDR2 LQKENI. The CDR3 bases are TGTGCCAGCTCACGGGGTGCTGGAACTGAAGCTTTCTTT. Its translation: CASSRGAGTEAFF. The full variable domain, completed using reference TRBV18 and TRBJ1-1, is NAGVMQNPRHLVRRRGQEARLRCSPMKGHSHVYWYRQLPEEGLKFMVYLQKENIIDESGMPKERFSAEFPKEGPSILRIQQVVRGDSAAYFCASSRGAGTEAFFGQGTRLTVV.

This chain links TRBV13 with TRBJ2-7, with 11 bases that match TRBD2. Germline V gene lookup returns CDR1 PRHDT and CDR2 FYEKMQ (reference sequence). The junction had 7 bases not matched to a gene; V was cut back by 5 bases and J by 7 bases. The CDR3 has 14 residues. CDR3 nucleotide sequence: TGTGCCAGCAGCAGAAAGACTAGCGGGACAGAGCAGTACTTC. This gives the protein CASSRKTSGTEQYF.

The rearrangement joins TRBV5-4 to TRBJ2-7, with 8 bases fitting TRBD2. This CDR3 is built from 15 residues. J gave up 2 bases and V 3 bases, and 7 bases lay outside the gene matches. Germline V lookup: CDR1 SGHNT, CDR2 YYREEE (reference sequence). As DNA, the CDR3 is TGTGCCAGCAGCTCGCGGGAGGTTTTTCCCTACGAGCAGTACTTC. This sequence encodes CASSSREVFPYEQYF. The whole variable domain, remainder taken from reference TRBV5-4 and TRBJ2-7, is ETGVTQSPTHLIKTRGQQVTLRCSSQSGHNTVSWYQQALGQGPQFIFQYYREEENGRGNFPPRFSGLQFPNYSSELNVNALELDDSALYLCASSSREVFPYEQYFGPGTRLTVT.